The following is a T cell receptor beta chain sequence with its context. Profiling relied on immunoSEQ multiplex PCR, and the TCRdb table lists in-frame clones only, not all of them. The repertoire holds about 2 million clones, roughly 95% seen once, with less than 1.5% in the top ten. CDR3 size: 13 residues. Germline CDR1 is SNHLY and CDR2 is FYNNEI. With 2 bases removed from V and 5 bases from J, the gap between germline ends came to 10 bases. The record originates from a study of shared clonotypes between healthy human individuals. The naive CD8 fraction comprised CD45RO-negative cells positively selected for CCR7 and excluded terminally differentiated effector memory CD45RA+ cells. Donors included only healthy HIV-negative adults lacking recent acute infections or vaccinations.

The chain employs TRBV2 and TRBJ2-7, with a weak D call TRBD2 (6 bases). Sequencing was done on a sample of naive CD8+ T cells sorted from blood. The sequence came from a man aged 18-30 years in good health. The CDR3 nucleotides read TGTGCCAGCAGTGAACGGGGCGGGAACGAGCAGTACTTC. As protein: CASSERGGNEQYF.